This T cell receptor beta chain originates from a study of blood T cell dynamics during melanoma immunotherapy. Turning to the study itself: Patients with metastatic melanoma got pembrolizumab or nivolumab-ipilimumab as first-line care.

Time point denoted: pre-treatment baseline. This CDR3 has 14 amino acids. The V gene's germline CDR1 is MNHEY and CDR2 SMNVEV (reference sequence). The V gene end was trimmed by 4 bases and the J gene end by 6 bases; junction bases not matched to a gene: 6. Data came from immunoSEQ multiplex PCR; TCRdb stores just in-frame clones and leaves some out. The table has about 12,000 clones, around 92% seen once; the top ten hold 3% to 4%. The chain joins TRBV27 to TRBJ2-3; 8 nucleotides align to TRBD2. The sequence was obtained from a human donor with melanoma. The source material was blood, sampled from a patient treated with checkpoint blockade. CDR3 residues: CASSSPGLGDTQYF. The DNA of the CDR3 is TGTGCCAGCAGTTCTCCGGGACTAGGGGATACGCAGTATTTT.